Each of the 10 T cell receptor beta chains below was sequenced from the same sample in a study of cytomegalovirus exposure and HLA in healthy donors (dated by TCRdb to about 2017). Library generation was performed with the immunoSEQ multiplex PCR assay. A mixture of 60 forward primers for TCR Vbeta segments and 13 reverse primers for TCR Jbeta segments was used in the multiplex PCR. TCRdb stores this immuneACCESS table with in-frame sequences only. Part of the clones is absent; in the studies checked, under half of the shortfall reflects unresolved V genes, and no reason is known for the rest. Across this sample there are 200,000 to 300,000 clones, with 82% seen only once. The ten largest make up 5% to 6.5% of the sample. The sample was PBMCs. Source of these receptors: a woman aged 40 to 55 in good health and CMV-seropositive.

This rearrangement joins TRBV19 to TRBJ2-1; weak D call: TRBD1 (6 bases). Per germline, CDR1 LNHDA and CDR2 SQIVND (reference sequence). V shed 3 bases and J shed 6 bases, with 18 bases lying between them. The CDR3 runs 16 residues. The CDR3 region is CASSILAGATRNEQFF. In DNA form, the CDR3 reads TGTGCCAGTAGTATTCTGGCAGGGGCGACCCGCAATGAGCAGTTCTTC.

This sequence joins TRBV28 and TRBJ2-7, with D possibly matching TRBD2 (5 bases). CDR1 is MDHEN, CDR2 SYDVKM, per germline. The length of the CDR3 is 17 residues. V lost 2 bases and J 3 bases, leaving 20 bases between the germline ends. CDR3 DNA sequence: TGTGCCAGCAGTTTAACCCGGACTCCTGCTTATCGCTACGAGCAGTACTTC. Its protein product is CASSLTRTPAYRYEQYF.

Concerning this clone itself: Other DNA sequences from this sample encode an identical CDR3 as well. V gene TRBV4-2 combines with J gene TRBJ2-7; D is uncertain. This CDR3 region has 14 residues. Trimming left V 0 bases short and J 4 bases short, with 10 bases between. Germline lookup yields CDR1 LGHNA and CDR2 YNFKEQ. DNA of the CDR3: TGTGCCAGCAGCCAAGATAGGAGAGTTTACGAGCAGTACTTC. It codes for CASSQDRRVYEQYF.

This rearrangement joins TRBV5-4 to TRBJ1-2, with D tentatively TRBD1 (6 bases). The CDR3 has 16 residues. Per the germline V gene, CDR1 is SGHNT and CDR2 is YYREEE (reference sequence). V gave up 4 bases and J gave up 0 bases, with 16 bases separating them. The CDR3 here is CASSPGGAGTNYGYTF. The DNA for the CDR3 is TGTGCCAGCAGCCCGGGGGGCGCAGGTACTAACTATGGCTACACCTTC.

In DNA, the CDR3 is TGTGCCTGGGCGGGACAGATAAGCTCTGGGGCCAACGTCCTGACTTTC. As protein: CAWAGQISSGANVLTF. This sequence joins TRBV30 and TRBJ2-6; maybe TRBD1 (7 bases). The germline CDR1 and CDR2 sequences are GTSNPN and SVGIG (reference sequence). The CDR3 is made up of 16 amino acids. Trimming removed 5 bases at V and 0 bases at J, with 14 bases between.

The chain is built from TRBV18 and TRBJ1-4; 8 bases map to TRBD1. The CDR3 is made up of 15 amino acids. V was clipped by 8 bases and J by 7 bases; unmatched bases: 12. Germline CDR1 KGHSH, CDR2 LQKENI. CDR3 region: CASLSAGGRGEKLFF. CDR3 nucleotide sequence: TGTGCCAGCCTGTCGGCAGGGGGCCGCGGTGAAAAACTGTTTTTT. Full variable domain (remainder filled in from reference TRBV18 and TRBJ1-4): NAGVMQNPRHLVRRRGQEARLRCSPMKGHSHVYWYRQLPEEGLKFMVYLQKENIIDESGMPKERFSAEFPKEGPSILRIQQVVRGDSAAYFCASLSAGGRGEKLFFGSGTQLSVL.

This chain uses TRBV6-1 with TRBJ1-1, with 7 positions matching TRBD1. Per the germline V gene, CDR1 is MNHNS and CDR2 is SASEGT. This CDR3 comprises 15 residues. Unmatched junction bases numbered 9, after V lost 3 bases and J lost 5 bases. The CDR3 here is CASSDRQGKRTEAFF. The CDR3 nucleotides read TGTGCCAGCAGTGACCGACAGGGTAAAAGGACTGAAGCTTTCTTT.

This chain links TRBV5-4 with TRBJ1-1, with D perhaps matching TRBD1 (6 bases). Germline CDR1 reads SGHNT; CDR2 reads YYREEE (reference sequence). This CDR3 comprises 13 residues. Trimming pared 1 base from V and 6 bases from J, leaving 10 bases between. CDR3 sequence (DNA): TGTGCCAGCAGCTTGACAGGGATGCCTGAAGCTTTCTTT. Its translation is CASSLTGMPEAFF.

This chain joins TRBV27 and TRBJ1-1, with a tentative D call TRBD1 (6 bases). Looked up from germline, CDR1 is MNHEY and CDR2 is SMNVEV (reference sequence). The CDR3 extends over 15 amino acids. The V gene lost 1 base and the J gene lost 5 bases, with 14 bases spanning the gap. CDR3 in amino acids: CASSLLGASGTEAFF. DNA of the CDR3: TGTGCCAGCAGTTTATTGGGGGCCTCGGGGACTGAAGCTTTCTTT.

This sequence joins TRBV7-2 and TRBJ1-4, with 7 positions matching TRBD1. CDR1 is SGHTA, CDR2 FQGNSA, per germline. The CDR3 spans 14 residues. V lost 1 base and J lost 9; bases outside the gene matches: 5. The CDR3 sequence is CASSLGGGGQKLFF. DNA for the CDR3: TGTGCCAGCAGCTTAGGAGGGGGCGGGCAAAAACTGTTTTTT.